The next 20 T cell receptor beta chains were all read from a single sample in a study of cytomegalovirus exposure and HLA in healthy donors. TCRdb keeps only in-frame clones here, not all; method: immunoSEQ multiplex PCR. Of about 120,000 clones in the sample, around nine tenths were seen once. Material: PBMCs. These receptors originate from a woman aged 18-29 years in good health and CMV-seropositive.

The CDR3 nucleotides read TGTGCCAGCAGTCCCTGGGCTCGGAGGAGCTCCTACGAGCAGTACTTC. The encoded protein is CASSPWARRSSYEQYF. This rearrangement joins TRBV27 to TRBJ2-7; D may be TRBD2 (5 bases). The CDR3 extends over 16 amino acids. The germline CDR1 and CDR2 sequences are MNHEY and SMNVEV (reference sequence). The V gene lost 5 bases and the J gene lost 0 bases, with 17 bases spanning the gap.

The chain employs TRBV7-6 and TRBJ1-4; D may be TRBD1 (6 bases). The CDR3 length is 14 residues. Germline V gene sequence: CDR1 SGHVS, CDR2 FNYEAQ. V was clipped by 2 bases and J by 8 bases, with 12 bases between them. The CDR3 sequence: CASSLTGRREKLFF. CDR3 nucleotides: TGTGCCAGCAGCTTAACAGGGCGTCGGGAAAAACTGTTTTTT.

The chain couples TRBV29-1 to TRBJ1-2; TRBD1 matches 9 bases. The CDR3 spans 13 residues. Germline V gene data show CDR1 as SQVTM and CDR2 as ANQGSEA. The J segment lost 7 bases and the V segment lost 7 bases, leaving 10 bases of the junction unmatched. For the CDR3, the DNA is TGCAGCGCTCAAACAACAGGGGGCAGTGGCTACACCTTC. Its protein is CSAQTTGGSGYTF. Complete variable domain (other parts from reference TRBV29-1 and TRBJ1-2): SAVISQKPSRDICQRGTSLTIQCQVDSQVTMMFWYRQQPGQSLTLIATANQGSEATYESGFVIDKFPISRPNLTFSTLTVSNMSPEDSSIYLCSAQTTGGSGYTFGSGTRLTVV.

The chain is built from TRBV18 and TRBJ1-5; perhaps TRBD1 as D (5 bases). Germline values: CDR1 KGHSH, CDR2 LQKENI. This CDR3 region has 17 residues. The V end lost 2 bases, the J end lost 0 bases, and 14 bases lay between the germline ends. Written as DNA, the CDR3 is TGTGCCAGCTCACCAGAGCCGGGACTTCCTAGCAATCAGCCCCAGCATTTT. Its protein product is CASSPEPGLPSNQPQHF.

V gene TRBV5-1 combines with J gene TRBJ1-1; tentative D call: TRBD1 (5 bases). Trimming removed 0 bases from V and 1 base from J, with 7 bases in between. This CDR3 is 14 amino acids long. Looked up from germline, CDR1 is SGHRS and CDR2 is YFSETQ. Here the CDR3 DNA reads TGCGCCAGCAGCTTGGGACAGCCGAACACTGAAGCTTTCTTT. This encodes CASSLGQPNTEAFF.

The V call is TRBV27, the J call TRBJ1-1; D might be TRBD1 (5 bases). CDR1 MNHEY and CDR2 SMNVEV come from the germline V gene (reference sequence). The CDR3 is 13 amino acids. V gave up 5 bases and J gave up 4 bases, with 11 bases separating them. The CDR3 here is CASSPNGGTEAFF. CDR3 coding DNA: TGTGCCAGCAGTCCGAACGGGGGCACTGAAGCTTTCTTT.

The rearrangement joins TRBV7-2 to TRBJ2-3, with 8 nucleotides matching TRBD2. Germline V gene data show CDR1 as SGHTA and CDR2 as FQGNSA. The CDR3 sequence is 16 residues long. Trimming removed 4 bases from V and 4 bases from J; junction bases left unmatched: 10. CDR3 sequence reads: CASSSGAGVRADTQYF. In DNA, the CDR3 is TGTGCCAGCAGCTCTGGAGCGGGAGTCCGGGCAGATACGCAGTATTTT. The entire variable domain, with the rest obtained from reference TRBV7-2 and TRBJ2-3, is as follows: GAGVSQSPSNKVTEKGKDVELRCDPISGHTALYWYRQSLGQGLEFLIYFQGNSAPDKSGLPSDRFSAERTGGSVSTLTIQRTQQEDSAVYLCASSSGAGVRADTQYFGPGTRLTVL.

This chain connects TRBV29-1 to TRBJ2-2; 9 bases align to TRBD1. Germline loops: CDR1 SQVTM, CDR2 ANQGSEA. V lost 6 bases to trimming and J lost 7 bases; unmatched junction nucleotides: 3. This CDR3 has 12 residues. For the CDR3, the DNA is TGCAGCGTACAGGGGGCAGGCGGGGAGCTGTTTTTT. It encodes CSVQGAGGELFF.

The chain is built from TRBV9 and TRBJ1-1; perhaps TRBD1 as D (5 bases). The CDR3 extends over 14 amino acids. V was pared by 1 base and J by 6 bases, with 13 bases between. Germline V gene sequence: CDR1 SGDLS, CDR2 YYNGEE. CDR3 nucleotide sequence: TGTGCCAGCAGCGTAAGGGGCGGGGACGCTGAAGCTTTCTTT. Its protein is CASSVRGGDAEAFF.

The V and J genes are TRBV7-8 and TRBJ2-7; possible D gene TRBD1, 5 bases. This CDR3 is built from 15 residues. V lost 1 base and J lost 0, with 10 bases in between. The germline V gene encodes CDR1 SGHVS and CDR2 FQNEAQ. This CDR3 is CASSLEPGFSYEQYF. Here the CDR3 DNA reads TGTGCCAGCAGCTTAGAGCCAGGGTTCTCCTACGAGCAGTACTTC.

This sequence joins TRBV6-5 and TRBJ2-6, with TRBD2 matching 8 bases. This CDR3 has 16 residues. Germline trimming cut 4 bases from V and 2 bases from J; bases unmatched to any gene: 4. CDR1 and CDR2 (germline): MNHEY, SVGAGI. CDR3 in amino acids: CASSFSGSTGANVLTF. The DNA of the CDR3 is TGTGCCAGCAGTTTCAGCGGGAGCACTGGGGCCAACGTCCTGACTTTC.

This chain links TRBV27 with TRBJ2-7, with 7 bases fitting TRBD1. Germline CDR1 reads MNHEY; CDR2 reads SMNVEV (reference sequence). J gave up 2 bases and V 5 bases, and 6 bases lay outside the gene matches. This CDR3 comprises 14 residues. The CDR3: CASSTQTGPYEQYF. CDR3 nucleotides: TGTGCCAGCAGTACCCAGACAGGGCCCTACGAGCAGTACTTC.

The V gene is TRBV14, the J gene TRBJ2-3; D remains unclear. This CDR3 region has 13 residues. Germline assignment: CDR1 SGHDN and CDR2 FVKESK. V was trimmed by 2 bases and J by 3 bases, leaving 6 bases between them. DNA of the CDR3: TGTGCCAGCAGCCAAATCAGGACAGATACGCAGTATTTT. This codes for CASSQIRTDTQYF. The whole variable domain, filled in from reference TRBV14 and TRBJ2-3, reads EAGVTQFPSHSVIEKGQTVTLRCDPISGHDNLYWYRRVMGKEIKFLLHFVKESKQDESGMPNNRFLAERTGGTYSTLKVQPAELEDSGVYFCASSQIRTDTQYFGPGTRLTVL.

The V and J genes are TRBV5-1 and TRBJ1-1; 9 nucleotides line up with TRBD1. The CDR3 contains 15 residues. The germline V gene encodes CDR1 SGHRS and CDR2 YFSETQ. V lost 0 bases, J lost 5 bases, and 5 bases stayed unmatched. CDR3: CASSLAPGQGTEAFF. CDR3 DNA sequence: TGCGCCAGCAGCTTGGCCCCGGGACAGGGAACTGAAGCTTTCTTT.

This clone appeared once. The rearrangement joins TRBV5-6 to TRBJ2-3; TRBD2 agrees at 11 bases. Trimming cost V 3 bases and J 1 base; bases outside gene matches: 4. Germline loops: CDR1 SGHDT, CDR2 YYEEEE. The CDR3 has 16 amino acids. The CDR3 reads CASSSGTSGRTDTQYF. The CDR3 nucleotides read TGTGCCAGCAGCTCCGGGACTAGCGGACGCACAGATACGCAGTATTTT.

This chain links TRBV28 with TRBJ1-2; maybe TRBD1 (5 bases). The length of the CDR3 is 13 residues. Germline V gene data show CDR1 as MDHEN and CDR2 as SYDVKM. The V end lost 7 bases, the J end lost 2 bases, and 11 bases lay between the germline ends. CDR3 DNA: TGTGCCAGCACCTCAAACAGGAACTATGGCTACACCTTC. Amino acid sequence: CASTSNRNYGYTF.

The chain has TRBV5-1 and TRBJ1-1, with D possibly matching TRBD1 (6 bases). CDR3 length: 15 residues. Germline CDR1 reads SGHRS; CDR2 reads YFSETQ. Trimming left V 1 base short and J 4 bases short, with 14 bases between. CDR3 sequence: CASSLSPGDGTEAFF. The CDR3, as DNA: TGCGCCAGCAGCTTGTCCCCAGGGGATGGCACTGAAGCTTTCTTT.

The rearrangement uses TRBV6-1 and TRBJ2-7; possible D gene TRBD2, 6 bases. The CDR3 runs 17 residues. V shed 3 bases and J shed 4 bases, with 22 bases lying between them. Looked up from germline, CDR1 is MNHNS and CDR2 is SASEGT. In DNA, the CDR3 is TGTGCCAGCAGTGATTTTATCGGGGACTTCCTTAGGTACGAGCAGTACTTC. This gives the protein CASSDFIGDFLRYEQYF.

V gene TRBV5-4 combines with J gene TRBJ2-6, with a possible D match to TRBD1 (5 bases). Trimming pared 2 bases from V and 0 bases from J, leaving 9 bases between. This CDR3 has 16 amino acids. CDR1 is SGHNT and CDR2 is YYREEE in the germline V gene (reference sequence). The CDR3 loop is CASSLQDSSGANVLTF. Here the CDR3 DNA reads TGTGCCAGCAGCTTACAAGACAGCTCTGGGGCCAACGTCCTGACTTTC.

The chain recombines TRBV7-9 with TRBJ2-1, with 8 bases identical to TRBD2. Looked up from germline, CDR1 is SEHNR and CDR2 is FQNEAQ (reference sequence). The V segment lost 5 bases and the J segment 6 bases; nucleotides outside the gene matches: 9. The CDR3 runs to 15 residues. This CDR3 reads CASSGLAPSRNEQFF. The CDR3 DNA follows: TGTGCCAGCAGCGGACTAGCCCCATCCCGCAATGAGCAGTTCTTC.